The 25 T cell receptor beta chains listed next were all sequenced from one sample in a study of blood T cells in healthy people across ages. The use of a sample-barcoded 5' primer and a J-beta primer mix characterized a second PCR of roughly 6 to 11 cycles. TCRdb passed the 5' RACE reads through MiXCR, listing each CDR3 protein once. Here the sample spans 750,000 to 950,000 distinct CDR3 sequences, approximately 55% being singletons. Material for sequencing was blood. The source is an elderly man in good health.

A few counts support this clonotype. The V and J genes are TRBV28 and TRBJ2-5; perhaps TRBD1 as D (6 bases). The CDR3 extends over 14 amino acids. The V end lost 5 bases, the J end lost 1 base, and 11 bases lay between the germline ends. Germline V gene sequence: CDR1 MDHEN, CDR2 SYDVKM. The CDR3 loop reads CASSGGGRQETQYF. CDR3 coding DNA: TGTGCCAGCAGTGGGGGCGGCCGCCAAGAGACCCAGTACTTC.

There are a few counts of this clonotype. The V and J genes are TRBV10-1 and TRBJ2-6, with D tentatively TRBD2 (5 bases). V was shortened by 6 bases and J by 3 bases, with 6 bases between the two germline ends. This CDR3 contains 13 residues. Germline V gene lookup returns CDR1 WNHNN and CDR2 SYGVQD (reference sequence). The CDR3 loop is CASSTSGANVLTF. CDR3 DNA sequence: TGCGCCAGCAGCACTAGTGGGGCCAACGTCCTGACTTTC.

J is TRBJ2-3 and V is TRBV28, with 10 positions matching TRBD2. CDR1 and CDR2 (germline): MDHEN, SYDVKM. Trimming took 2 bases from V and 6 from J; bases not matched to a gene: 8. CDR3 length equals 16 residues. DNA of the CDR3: TGTGCCAGCAGTTTAACCCTAGCGGGAGCCGAGGATACGCAGTATTTT. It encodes CASSLTLAGAEDTQYF.

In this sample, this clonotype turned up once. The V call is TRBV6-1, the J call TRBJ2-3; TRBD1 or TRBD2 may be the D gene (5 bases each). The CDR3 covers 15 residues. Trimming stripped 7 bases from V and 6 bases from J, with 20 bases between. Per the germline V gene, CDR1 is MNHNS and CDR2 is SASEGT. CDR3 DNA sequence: TGTGCCAGCACTCGGGGTAGCGAGAAGGGGGATACGCAGTATTTT. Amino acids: CASTRGSEKGDTQYF.

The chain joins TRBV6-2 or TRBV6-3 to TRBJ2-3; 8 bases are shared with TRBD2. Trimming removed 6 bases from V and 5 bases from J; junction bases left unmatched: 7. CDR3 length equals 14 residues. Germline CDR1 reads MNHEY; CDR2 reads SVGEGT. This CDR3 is CASRDAGGRDTQYF. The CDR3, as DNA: TGTGCCAGCAGAGACGCGGGAGGAAGAGATACGCAGTATTTT.

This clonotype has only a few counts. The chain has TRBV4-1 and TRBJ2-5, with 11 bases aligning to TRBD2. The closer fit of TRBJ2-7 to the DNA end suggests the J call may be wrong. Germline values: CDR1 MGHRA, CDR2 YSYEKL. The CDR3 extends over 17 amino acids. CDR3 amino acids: CASSQAPGTSGSYEQYF. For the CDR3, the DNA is TGCGCCAGCAGCCAAGCCCCCGGGACTAGCGGTTCCTACGAGCAGTACTTC.

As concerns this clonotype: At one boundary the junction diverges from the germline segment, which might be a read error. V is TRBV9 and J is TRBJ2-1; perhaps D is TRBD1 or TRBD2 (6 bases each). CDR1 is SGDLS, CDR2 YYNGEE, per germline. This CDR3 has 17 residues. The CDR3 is CASSEGGRGSSHNEQFF. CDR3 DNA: TGTGCCAGCAGCGAGGGGGGTAGGGGTAGCTCCCACAATGAGCAGTTCTTC.

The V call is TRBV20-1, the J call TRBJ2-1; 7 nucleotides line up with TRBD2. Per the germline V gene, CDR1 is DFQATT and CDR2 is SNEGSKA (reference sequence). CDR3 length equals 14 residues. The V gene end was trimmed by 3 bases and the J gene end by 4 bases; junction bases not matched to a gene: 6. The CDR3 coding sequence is TGCAGTGCTAGGGTAGGGACTAAATACAATGAGCAGTTCTTC. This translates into CSARVGTKYNEQFF.

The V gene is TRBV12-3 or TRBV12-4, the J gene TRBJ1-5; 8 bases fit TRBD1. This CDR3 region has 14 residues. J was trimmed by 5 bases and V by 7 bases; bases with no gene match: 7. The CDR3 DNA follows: TGTGCCAGCACCACAGCAGGGGGCGATCAGCCCCAGCATTTT. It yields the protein CASTTAGGDQPQHF.

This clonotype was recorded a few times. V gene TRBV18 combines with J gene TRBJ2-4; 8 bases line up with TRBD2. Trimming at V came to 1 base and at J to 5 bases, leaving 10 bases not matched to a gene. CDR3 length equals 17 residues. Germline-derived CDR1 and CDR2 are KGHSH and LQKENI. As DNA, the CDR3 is TGTGCCAGCTCACCACTACCCGGGAGGGCCTTTGAAAACATTCAGTACTTC. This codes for CASSPLPGRAFENIQYF.

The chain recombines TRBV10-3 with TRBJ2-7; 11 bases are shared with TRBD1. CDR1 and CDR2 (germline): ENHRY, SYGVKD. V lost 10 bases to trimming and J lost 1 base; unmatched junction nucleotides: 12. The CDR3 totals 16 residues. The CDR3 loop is CATSTPGTGGSYEQYF. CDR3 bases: TGTGCCACCTCAACCCCCGGGACAGGGGGTTCCTACGAGCAGTACTTC.

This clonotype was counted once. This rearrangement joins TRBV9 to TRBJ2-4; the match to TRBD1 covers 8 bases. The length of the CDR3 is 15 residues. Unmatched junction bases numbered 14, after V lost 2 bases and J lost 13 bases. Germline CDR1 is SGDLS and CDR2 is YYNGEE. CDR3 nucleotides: TGTGCCAGCAGCGTGACGACAGGGGCCTCCCAGGAGCAGTACTTC. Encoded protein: CASSVTTGASQEQYF. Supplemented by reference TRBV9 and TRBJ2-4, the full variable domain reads DSGVTQTPKHLITATGQRVTLRCSPRSGDLSVYWYQQSLDQGLQFLIQYYNGEERAKGNILERFSAQQFPDLHSELNLSSLELGDSALYFCASSVTTGASQEQYFGAGTRLSVL.

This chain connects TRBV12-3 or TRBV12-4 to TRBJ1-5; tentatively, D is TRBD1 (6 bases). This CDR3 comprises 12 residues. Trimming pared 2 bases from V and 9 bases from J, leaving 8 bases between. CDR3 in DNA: TGTGCCAGCAGTTTATCGACAGGGCCCCAGCATTTT. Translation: CASSLSTGPQHF.

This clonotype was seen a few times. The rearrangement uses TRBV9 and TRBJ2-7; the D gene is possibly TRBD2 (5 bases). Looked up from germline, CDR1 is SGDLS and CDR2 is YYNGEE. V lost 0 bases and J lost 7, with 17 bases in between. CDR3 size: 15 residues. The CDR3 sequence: CASSVVIDMPGEQYF. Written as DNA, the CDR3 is TGTGCCAGCAGCGTAGTTATAGACATGCCGGGGGAGCAGTACTTC.

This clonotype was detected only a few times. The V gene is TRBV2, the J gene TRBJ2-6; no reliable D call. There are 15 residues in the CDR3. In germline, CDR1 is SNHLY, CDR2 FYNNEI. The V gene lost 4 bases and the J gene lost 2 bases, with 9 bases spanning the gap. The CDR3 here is CASSGGNTGANVLTF. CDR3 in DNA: TGTGCCAGCAGTGGCGGAAACACTGGGGCCAACGTCCTGACTTTC.

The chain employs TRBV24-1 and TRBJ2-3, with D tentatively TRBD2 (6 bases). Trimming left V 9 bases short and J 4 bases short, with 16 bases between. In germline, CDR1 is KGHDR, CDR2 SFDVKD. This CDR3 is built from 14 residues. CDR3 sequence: CATAPGGAADTQYF. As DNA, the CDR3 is TGTGCCACCGCGCCCGGAGGGGCGGCAGATACGCAGTATTTT.

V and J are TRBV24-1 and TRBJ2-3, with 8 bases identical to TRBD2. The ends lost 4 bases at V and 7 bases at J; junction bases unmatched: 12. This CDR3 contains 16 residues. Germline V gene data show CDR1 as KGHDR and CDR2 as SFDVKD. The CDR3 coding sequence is TGTGCCACCAGTGACTCAAAGAGCGGGAGCGGAAATACGCAGTATTTT. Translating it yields CATSDSKSGSGNTQYF.

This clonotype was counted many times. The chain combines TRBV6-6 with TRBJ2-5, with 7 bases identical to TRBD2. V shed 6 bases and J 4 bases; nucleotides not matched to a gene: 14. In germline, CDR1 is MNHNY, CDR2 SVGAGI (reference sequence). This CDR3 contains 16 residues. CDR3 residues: CASSTSGGITTETQYF. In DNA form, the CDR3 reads TGTGCCAGCAGCACCTCCGGGGGGATTACCACAGAGACCCAGTACTTC.

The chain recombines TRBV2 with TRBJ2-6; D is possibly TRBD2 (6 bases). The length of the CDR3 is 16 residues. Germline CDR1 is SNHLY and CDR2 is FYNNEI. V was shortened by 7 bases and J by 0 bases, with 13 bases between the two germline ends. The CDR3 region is CASTVAVPSGANVLTF. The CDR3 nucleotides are TGTGCCAGCACCGTAGCGGTACCCTCTGGGGCCAACGTCCTGACTTTC.

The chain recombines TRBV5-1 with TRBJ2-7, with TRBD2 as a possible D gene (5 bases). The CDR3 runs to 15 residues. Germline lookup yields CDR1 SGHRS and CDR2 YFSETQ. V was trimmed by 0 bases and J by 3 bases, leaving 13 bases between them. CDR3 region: CASSLETTVLYEQYF. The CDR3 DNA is TGCGCCAGCAGCTTGGAGACTACCGTACTCTACGAGCAGTACTTC.

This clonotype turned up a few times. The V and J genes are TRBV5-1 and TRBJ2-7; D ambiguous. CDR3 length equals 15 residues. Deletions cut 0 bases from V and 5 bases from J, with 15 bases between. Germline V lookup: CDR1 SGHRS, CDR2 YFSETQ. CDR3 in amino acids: CASSLVQGLVNEQYF. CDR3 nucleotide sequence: TGCGCCAGCAGCTTGGTCCAAGGCCTAGTGAACGAGCAGTACTTC.

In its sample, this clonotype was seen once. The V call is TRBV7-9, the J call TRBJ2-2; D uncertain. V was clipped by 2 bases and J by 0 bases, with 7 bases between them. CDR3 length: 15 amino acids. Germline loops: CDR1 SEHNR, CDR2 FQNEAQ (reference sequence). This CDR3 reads CASSLKKANTGELFF. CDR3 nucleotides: TGTGCCAGCAGCTTAAAAAAGGCGAACACCGGGGAGCTGTTTTTT.

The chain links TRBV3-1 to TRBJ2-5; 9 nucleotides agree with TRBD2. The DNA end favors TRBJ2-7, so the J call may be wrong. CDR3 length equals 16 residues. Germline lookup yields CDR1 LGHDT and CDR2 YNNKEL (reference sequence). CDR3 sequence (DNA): TGTGCCAGCAGCCAAGGCCTAGCGGGGTGGGGTTACGAGCAGTACTTC. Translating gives CASSQGLAGWGYEQYF.

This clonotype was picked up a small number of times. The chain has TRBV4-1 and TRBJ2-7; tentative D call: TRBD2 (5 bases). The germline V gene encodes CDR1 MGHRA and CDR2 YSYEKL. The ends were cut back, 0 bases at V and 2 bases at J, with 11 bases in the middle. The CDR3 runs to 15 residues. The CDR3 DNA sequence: TGCGCCAGCAGCCAAGATCGGGCGGGTACCTACGAGCAGTACTTC. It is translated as CASSQDRAGTYEQYF.

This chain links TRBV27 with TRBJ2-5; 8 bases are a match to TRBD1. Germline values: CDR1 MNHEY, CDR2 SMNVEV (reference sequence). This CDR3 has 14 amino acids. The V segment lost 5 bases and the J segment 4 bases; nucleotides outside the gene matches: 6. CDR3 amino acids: CASSTRQGSETQYF. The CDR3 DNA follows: TGTGCCAGCAGTACCCGACAGGGGTCAGAGACCCAGTACTTC.